What follows is one T cell receptor beta chain and its context. Trimming removed 11 bases at V and 9 bases at J, with 19 bases between. Germline CDR1 and CDR2: MNHEY and SVGAGI. This CDR3 has 12 residues. Profiling relied on immunoSEQ multiplex PCR, and the TCRdb table lists in-frame clones only, not all of them. The table shows 120,000 or so clones, with more than 80% occurring only once. The sample comes from a study of control samples from healthy donors and cancer patients. The chain links TRBV6-5 to TRBJ1-1; a weak D match, TRBD1 (5 bases). Sample: blood. This receptor was taken from a man in his fifties or sixties in good health. CDR3 nucleotide sequence: TGTGCCTCCAGCGTCCGGGACTCCAAAGCTTTCTTT. Protein product: CASSVRDSKAFF.